This T cell receptor (beta chain) came from a study of blood T cell repertoires in COVID-19. On the study more broadly: T cells, B-cell-depleted T cells, or PBMCs provided the cDNA or gDNA that served as material.

The CDR3 totals 14 residues. V lost 4 bases to trimming and J lost 3 bases, with 12 bases between them. Per the germline V gene, CDR1 is MNHEY and CDR2 is SVGEGT. This clone was picked up a small number of times. As handled by the study authors: Nucleated cell counts were estimated from reference gene primer amplification. Clones were read by immunoSEQ multiplex PCR, and TCRdb kept only the in-frame ones, dropping some. Clone size and the V and J calls come from that table; the DNA yielded D and trimming. The sample lists hundreds of thousands of clones; approximately 86% were seen once. Clinical history reported by participants formed the basis on which cohorts were assigned. Cohort 3 donors were reported recovered after two negative PCRs, clearance, or symptom resolution.

This TCR derives from a woman under 30 who had recovered from COVID-19. V and J are TRBV6-2 or TRBV6-3 and TRBJ1-1, with D tentatively TRBD1 (6 bases). Sequencing was done on a sample of PBMCs or T cells enriched from blood (not recorded which). The CDR3 reads CASSWGGGYTEAFF. In DNA, the CDR3 is TGTGCCAGCAGTTGGGGGGGCGGGTACACTGAAGCTTTCTTT.